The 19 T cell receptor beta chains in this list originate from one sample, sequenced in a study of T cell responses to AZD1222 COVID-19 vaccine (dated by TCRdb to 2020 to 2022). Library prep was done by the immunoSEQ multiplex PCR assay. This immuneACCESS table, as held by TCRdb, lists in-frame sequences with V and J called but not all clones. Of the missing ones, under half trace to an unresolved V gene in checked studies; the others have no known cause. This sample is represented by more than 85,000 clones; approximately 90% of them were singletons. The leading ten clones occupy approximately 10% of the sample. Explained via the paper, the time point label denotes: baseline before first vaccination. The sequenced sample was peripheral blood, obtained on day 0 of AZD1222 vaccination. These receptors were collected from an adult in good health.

The CDR3 loop reads CASSEGTERLSAFF. In DNA form, the CDR3 reads TGTGCCAGCAGCGAAGGGACAGAGAGGTTGTCGGCTTTCTTT. The rearrangement joins TRBV5-4 to TRBJ1-1, with TRBD1 matching over 7 bases. This CDR3 spans 14 amino acids. After removal of 4 bases from V and 11 bases from J, the junction contained 14 bases not matched to a gene. Germline V gene sequence: CDR1 SGHNT, CDR2 YYREEE (reference sequence). The complete variable domain, with remaining parts taken from reference TRBV5-4 and TRBJ1-1, reads ETGVTQSPTHLIKTRGQQVTLRCSSQSGHNTVSWYQQALGQGPQFIFQYYREEENGRGNFPPRFSGLQFPNYSSELNVNALELDDSALYLCASSEGTERLSAFFGQGTRLTVV.

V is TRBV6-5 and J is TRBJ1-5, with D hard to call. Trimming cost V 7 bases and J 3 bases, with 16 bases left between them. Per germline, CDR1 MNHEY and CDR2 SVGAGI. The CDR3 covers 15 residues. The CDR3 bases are TGTGCCAGCAATACCCAAGACGGTGTCAATCAGCCCCAGCATTTT. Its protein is CASNTQDGVNQPQHF.

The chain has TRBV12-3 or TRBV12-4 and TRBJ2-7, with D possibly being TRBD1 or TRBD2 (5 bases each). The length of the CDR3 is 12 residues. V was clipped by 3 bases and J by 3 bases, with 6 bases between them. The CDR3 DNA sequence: TGTGCCAGCAGTTTGGGGGACTACGAGCAGTACTTC. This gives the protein CASSLGDYEQYF.

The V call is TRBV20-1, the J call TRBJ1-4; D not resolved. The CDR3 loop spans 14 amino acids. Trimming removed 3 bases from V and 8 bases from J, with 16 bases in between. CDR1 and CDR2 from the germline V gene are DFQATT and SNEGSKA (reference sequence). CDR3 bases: TGCAGTGCTAGTAGGTCCCCCGAGCGAGAAAAACTGTTTTTT. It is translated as CSASRSPEREKLFF.

The CDR3 loop is CATSRDSPRANEKLFF. The CDR3 region has the DNA TGTGCCACCAGCAGAGATTCCCCCAGGGCTAATGAAAAACTGTTTTTT. V and J are TRBV15 and TRBJ1-4; D might be TRBD1 (5 bases). The germline CDR1 and CDR2 sequences are LNHNV and YYDKDF (reference sequence). This CDR3 region has 16 residues. V lost 0 bases to trimming and J lost 3 bases, with 11 bases between them. Filled out from reference TRBV15 and TRBJ1-4, the complete variable domain reads DAMVIQNPRYQVTQFGKPVTLSCSQTLNHNVMYWYQQKSSQAPKLLFHYYDKDFNNEADTPDNFQSRRPNTSFCFLDIRSPGLGDTAMYLCATSRDSPRANEKLFFGSGTQLSVL.

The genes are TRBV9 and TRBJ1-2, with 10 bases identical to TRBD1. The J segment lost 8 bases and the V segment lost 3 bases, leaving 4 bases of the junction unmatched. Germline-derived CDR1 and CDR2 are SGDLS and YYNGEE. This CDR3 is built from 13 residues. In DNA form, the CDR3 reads TGTGCCAGCAGCGGACAGGGGGCTCAGGGCTACACCTTC. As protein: CASSGQGAQGYTF.

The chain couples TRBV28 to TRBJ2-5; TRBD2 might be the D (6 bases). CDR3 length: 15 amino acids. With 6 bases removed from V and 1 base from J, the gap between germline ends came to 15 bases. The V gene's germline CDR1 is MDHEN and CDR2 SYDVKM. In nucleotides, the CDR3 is TGTGCCAGCAGCCCTGGCGGGGTGGGCCAAGAGACCCAGTACTTC. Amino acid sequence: CASSPGGVGQETQYF. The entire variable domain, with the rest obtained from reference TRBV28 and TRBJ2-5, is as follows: DVKVTQSSRYLVKRTGEKVFLECVQDMDHENMFWYRQDPGLGLRLIYFSYDVKMKEKGDIPEGYSVSREKKERFSLILESASTNQTSMYLCASSPGGVGQETQYFGPGTRLLVL.

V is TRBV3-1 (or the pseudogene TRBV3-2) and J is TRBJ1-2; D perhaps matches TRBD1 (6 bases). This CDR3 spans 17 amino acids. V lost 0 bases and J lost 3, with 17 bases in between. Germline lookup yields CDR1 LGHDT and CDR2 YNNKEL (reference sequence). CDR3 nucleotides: TGTGCCAGCAGCCAAGATCAGTCCCAGGGGCGAGACTATGGCTACACCTTC. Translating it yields CASSQDQSQGRDYGYTF.

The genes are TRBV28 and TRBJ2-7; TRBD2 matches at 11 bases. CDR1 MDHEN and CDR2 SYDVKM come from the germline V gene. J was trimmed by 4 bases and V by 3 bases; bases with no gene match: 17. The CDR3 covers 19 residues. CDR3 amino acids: CASSFSPGTSGPLGYEQYF. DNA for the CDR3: TGTGCCAGCAGTTTCTCTCCCGGGACTAGCGGACCCCTGGGGTACGAGCAGTACTTC.

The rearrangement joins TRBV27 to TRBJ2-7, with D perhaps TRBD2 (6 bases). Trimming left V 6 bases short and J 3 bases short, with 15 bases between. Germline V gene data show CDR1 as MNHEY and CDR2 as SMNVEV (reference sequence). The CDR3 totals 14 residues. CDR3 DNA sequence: TGTGCCAGCAGCCCCCTAACCGGGGGCTACGAGCAGTACTTC. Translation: CASSPLTGGYEQYF.

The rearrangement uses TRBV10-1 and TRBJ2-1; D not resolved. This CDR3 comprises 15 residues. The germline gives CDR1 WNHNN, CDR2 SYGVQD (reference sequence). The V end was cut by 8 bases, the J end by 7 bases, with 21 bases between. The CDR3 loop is CASSSLVGSRNEQFF. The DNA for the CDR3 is TGCGCCAGCTCCTCCCTAGTGGGTTCGCGGAATGAGCAGTTCTTC.

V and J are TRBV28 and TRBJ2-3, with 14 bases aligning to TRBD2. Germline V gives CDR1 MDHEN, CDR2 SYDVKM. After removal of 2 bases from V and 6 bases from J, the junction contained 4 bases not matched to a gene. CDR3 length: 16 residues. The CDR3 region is CASSLGLAGGVDTQYF. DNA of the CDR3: TGTGCCAGCAGTTTAGGACTAGCGGGAGGTGTGGATACGCAGTATTTT.

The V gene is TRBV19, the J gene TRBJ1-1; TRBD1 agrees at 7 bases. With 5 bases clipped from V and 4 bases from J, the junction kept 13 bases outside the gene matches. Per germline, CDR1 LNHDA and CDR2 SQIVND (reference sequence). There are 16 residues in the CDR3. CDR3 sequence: CASSRQGEIRGTEAFF. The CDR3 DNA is TGTGCCAGTAGTCGACAGGGCGAGATTCGCGGCACTGAAGCTTTCTTT.

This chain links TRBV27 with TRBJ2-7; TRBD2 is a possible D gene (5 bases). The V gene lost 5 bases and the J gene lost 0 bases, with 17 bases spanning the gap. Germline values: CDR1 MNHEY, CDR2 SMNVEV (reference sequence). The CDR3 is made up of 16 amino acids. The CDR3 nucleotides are TGTGCCAGCAGTGATAGGATCCTGGGGAGCTCCTACGAGCAGTACTTC. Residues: CASSDRILGSSYEQYF.

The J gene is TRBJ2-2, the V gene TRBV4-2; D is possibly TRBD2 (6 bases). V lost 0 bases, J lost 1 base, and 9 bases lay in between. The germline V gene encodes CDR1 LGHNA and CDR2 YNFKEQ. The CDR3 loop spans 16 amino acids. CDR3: CASSQDSGGNTGELFF. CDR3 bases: TGTGCCAGCAGCCAAGATTCCGGGGGGAACACCGGGGAGCTGTTTTTT.

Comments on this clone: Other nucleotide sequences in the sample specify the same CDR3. CDR3 sequence (DNA): TGTGCCAGCAGTGGCGGGGAGCAGTACTTC. Amino acid sequence: CASSGGEQYF. The chain combines TRBV2 with TRBJ2-7, with a tentative D call TRBD2 (5 bases). This CDR3 has 10 residues. Germline values: CDR1 SNHLY, CDR2 FYNNEI. Between the trimmed V and J ends, which lost 4 bases and 7 bases, there was a span of 5 bases.

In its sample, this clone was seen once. As DNA, the CDR3 is TGCGCCAGCAGCCAAGAAGCGGGAGGCCCGCGTACGCAGTATTTT. This encodes CASSQEAGGPRTQYF. V is TRBV4-1 and J is TRBJ2-3; 9 nucleotides agree with TRBD2. CDR1 MGHRA and CDR2 YSYEKL come from the germline V gene. Trimming cost V 0 bases and J 8 bases; bases outside gene matches: 6. The CDR3 totals 15 residues.

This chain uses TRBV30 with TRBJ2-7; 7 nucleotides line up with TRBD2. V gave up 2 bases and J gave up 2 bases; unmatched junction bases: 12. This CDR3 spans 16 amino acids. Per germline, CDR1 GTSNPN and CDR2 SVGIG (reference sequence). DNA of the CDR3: TGTGCCTGGAGTAGGGGACGGACTAGGAAACCCTACGAGCAGTACTTC. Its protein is CAWSRGRTRKPYEQYF.

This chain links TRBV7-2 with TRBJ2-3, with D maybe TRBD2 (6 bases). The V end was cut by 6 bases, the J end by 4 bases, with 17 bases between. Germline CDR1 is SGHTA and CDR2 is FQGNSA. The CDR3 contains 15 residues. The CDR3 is CASRPPTSFSDTQYF. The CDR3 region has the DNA TGTGCCAGCAGGCCACCGACTAGTTTTTCAGATACGCAGTATTTT. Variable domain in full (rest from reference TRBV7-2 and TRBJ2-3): GAGVSQSPSNKVTEKGKDVELRCDPISGHTALYWYRQSLGQGLEFLIYFQGNSAPDKSGLPSDRFSAERTGGSVSTLTIQRTQQEDSAVYLCASRPPTSFSDTQYFGPGTRLTVL.